These T cell receptor beta chains were read from a single sample in a study of early T cells in non-severe SARS-CoV-2 infection. Using its own MiXCR run on the 5' RACE reads, TCRdb lists one record per CDR3 protein. The sample carries tens of thousands of distinct CDR3 sequences, roughly 5.4% recorded once. Material: whole blood. All receptors come from an adult who was a healthcare worker with PCR-confirmed SARS-CoV-2 infection or an uninfected control (not recorded which). Both conserved end residues are part of each CDR3. The size of a clone is reported for some rows only, either as once, few or many, or as a class for expanded clones.

v_call,clone_size,j_call,cdr3_aa
TRBV5-1,few,TRBJ2-1,CASSLAPGGGYNEQFF
TRBV28,many,TRBJ1-4,CASSFFSPLQGGKEKLFF
TRBV6-1,few,TRBJ2-7,CASRPAGGVYEQYF
TRBV29-1,few,TRBJ2-3,CSVAGINTDTQYF
TRBV7-2,many,TRBJ2-2,CASSLESLNTGELFF
TRBV11-3,many,TRBJ1-1,CASSPGTGQATEAFF
TRBV12-3/TRBV12-4,-,TRBJ2-1,CASSFGAGTSGSGNEQFF
TRBV4-3,many,TRBJ1-2,CASSQEGDGGFYGYTF
TRBV20-1,many,TRBJ2-5,CSASKVGGKETQYF
TRBV4-3,many,TRBJ2-5,CASSLRLAGSFGETQYF
TRBV5-5,many,TRBJ1-1,CASSFQGARNTEAFF
TRBV5-1,many,TRBJ2-7,CASSLSPRYYSEQYF
TRBV18,many,TRBJ1-1,CASSPQWDTEAFF
TRBV12-3/TRBV12-4,many,TRBJ1-4,CASSFGGNNEKLFF
TRBV11-1,many,TRBJ2-1,CASRSRDSTYNEQFF
TRBV6-1,-,TRBJ2-5,CASSVNFPGGQETQYF
TRBV7-2,many,TRBJ2-1,CASSLDVSEQFF
TRBV20-1,few,TRBJ2-7,CSAPTGNEQYF
TRBV20-1,many,TRBJ1-6,CSATYGNSPLHF
TRBV20-1,-,TRBJ2-1,CSARDSGRASNEQFF
TRBV6-5,many,TRBJ2-7,CASRHQDRGDEQYF
TRBV6-5,many,TRBJ1-3,CASSYGTGGFGNTIYF
TRBV4-1,-,TRBJ2-3,CASSQDRTSGRDTQYF
TRBV18,few,TRBJ2-1,CASSPGQGANEQFF
TRBV5-4,many,TRBJ1-5,CASSSGTGERQPQHF
TRBV4-2,few,TRBJ1-5,CASSQDNWDSNQPQHF